This T cell receptor beta chain comes out of a study of blood T cell repertoires in COVID-19. About the research overall: The cDNA or gDNA used as material had been derived from T cells, B-cell-depleted T cells, or PBMCs.

Authors' processing steps: Amplification from reference gene primers served as the basis for estimated nucleated cell counts. Profiled with immunoSEQ multiplex PCR; TCRdb holds only in-frame clones, not every one. Clone size and the V and J calls come from that table; the DNA yielded D and trimming. The data show about 270,000 clones, with 82% seen just once and about 3% held by the top ten. Germline V gives CDR1 KGHDR, CDR2 SFDVKD. The CDR3 is 13 residues long. The V end lost 5 bases, the J end lost 0 bases, and 7 bases lay between the germline ends. The material sequenced was peripheral blood. The receptor was derived from a woman aged 18-29 years with acute or convalescent COVID-19. This sequence joins TRBV24-1 and TRBJ2-7, with D tentatively TRBD1 (5 bases). CDR3: CATSGDSSYEQYF. Here the CDR3 DNA reads TGTGCCACCAGTGGCGACAGCTCCTACGAGCAGTACTTC.